The 24 T cell receptor beta chains below come from one sample, sequenced in a study of shared clonotypes between healthy human individuals. This table comes from immunoSEQ multiplex PCR, and its TCRdb copy is limited to in-frame clones, with some not included. This sample has 170,000 or so clones, with over 50% found just once. Sequenced material: memory CD4+ T cells sorted from blood. The subset was: CD45RA-negative fraction. The source is a man aged 30 to 45 in good health.

This clone was recorded once. This chain uses TRBV7-2 with TRBJ1-2; TRBD1 is a possible D gene (6 bases). V was clipped by 6 bases and J by 2 bases, with 10 bases between them. This CDR3 spans 13 amino acids. CDR1 SGHTA and CDR2 FQGNSA come from the germline V gene. The CDR3 region has the DNA TGTGCCAGCAGACGACAGGCCAACTATGGCTACACCTTC. Translating it yields CASRRQANYGYTF.

This chain uses TRBV7-9 with TRBJ2-3; possibly TRBD2 for D (5 bases). V was cut by 5 bases and J by 4 bases, with 13 bases left in between. The CDR3 spans 14 residues. CDR1 and CDR2 (germline): SEHNR, FQNEAQ (reference sequence). The CDR3 DNA is TGTGCCAGCAGCCCCACTAGGTCCCCAGATACGCAGTATTTT. This gives the protein CASSPTRSPDTQYF.

Note on this clone: Other DNA sequences in the sample encode the same CDR3. V is TRBV5-1 and J is TRBJ2-1; D may match TRBD1 or TRBD2 (5 bases each). Germline V gene data show CDR1 as SGHRS and CDR2 as YFSETQ. V was shortened by 4 bases and J by 0 bases, with 11 bases between the two germline ends. The CDR3 consists of 15 residues. Written as DNA, the CDR3 is TGCGCCAGCAGCGAGGGACGAAGCTCCTACAATGAGCAGTTCTTC. It codes for CASSEGRSSYNEQFF.

This clone has more than one count but fewer than ten. V gene TRBV5-1 combines with J gene TRBJ2-1; D gene ambiguous. Germline-derived CDR1 and CDR2 are SGHRS and YFSETQ. This CDR3 has 13 amino acids. Deletions cut 4 bases from V and 5 bases from J, with 10 bases between. As DNA, the CDR3 is TGCGCCAGCAGCAGAGTCCGAAACAATGAGCAGTTCTTC. Protein sequence: CASSRVRNNEQFF.

This clone was detected a few times. The chain uses TRBV5-6 and TRBJ1-1; D is undetermined. Trimming cost V 4 bases and J 11 bases, with 18 bases left between them. The CDR3 loop spans 13 amino acids. The V gene's germline CDR1 is SGHDT and CDR2 YYEEEE. The CDR3: CASSPRSGFRAFF. The DNA for the CDR3 is TGTGCCAGCAGCCCAAGGTCGGGGTTTCGGGCTTTCTTT.

V gene TRBV28 combines with J gene TRBJ2-1; perhaps TRBD2 as D (6 bases). This CDR3 is built from 14 residues. Germline loops: CDR1 MDHEN, CDR2 SYDVKM. V was clipped by 6 bases and J by 5 bases, with 14 bases between them. The chain's CDR3 is CASRTRGTDNEQFF. The CDR3 nucleotides read TGTGCCAGCAGAACCCGGGGGACTGACAATGAGCAGTTCTTC.

This sequence joins TRBV11-3 and TRBJ2-1, with D possibly matching TRBD2 (5 bases). The germline CDR1 and CDR2 sequences are SGHNT and YENEEA. V lost 8 bases, J lost 6 bases, and 11 bases lay in between. This CDR3 contains 12 residues. The CDR3 sequence: CASGSPGNEQFF. The CDR3 DNA reads as TGTGCCAGCGGGAGCCCTGGCAATGAGCAGTTCTTC.

The genes are TRBV5-1 and TRBJ2-3; D is possibly TRBD1 or TRBD2 (5 bases each). The V gene's germline CDR1 is SGHRS and CDR2 YFSETQ. This CDR3 spans 15 amino acids. Trimming cost V 0 bases and J 1 base, with 9 bases left between them. The CDR3 sequence: CASSLAGQRTDTQYF. CDR3 nucleotide sequence: TGCGCCAGCAGCTTGGCGGGGCAGCGCACAGATACGCAGTATTTT.

The gene calls are TRBV5-1 and TRBJ2-1; tentative D call: TRBD2 (5 bases). Per the germline V gene, CDR1 is SGHRS and CDR2 is YFSETQ. The CDR3 extends over 18 amino acids. V was trimmed by 4 bases and J by 1 base, leaving 21 bases between them. In DNA form, the CDR3 reads TGCGCCAGCAGCCCACAGCCACTTGAGGGCTTTTCCTACAATGAGCAGTTCTTC. This sequence encodes CASSPQPLEGFSYNEQFF.

The table lists this clone with a few counts. The J gene is TRBJ2-1, the V gene TRBV10-1; no reliable D call. Looked up from germline, CDR1 is WNHNN and CDR2 is SYGVQD (reference sequence). Trimming took 6 bases from V and 0 from J, leaving 12 bases between them. The CDR3 spans 15 residues. Here the CDR3 reads CASSSERSSYNEQFF. The CDR3 coding sequence is TGCGCCAGCAGCTCCGAAAGGAGCTCCTACAATGAGCAGTTCTTC.

The chain joins TRBV6-5 to TRBJ1-1; D ambiguous. Germline V gene sequence: CDR1 MNHEY, CDR2 SVGAGI. Trimming cost V 9 bases and J 0 bases, with 17 bases left between them. The CDR3 contains 15 residues. CDR3 sequence (DNA): TGTGCCAGGAGAAAGTTCGACGAAATGAACACTGAAGCTTTCTTT. Its protein is CARRKFDEMNTEAFF.

The gene calls are TRBV5-1 and TRBJ2-7; TRBD2 aligns across 10 bases. The CDR3 contains 16 residues. V was clipped by 5 bases and J by 2 bases; unmatched bases: 10. CDR1 and CDR2 (germline): SGHRS, YFSETQ. CDR3 loop: CASRREPGLATYEQYF. CDR3 in DNA: TGCGCCAGCAGAAGAGAGCCGGGACTAGCGACCTACGAGCAGTACTTC.

Concerning this clone: A single base separates this from a much larger clone, so it may be a read error. The chain employs TRBV5-4 and TRBJ2-2; TRBD2 matches at 10 bases. Germline V lookup: CDR1 SGHNT, CDR2 YYREEE (reference sequence). V shed 4 bases, J shed 5 bases, and the junction held 2 bases outside the gene matches. The CDR3 has 14 residues. The CDR3 here is CASSVLAGTGELFF. Written as DNA, the CDR3 is TGTGCCAGCAGCGTACTAGCGGGAACCGGGGAGCTGTTTTTT.

This clone came up a few times. V is TRBV18 and J is TRBJ1-5, with D perhaps matching TRBD1 (5 bases). Looked up from germline, CDR1 is KGHSH and CDR2 is LQKENI. CDR3 length: 13 amino acids. Trimming left V 2 bases short and J 5 bases short, with 7 bases between. DNA of the CDR3: TGTGCCAGCTCACCAGGGGCGGATCAGCCCCAGCATTTT. Protein: CASSPGADQPQHF.

The chain is built from TRBV5-1 and TRBJ2-1; the match to TRBD2 covers 13 bases. The CDR3 is made up of 15 amino acids. J lost 10 bases, V lost 0 bases, and 4 bases had no gene match. The germline CDR1 and CDR2 sequences are SGHRS and YFSETQ. The CDR3 region has the DNA TGCGCCAGCAGCTTGGGGACTAGCGGGAGTTGGGAGCAGTTCTTC. It yields the protein CASSLGTSGSWEQFF.

The chain employs TRBV19 and TRBJ1-1; unclear D gene. Trimming pared 0 bases from V and 8 bases from J, leaving 7 bases between. This CDR3 is 12 amino acids long. Germline V gene data show CDR1 as LNHDA and CDR2 as SQIVND (reference sequence). The CDR3 DNA sequence: TGTGCCAGTAGTATAGAGGCCAGAGAAGCTTTCTTT. Translating gives CASSIEAREAFF.

The genes are TRBV5-1 and TRBJ2-7; D is uncertain. The CDR3 has 12 amino acids. The germline V gene has CDR1 SGHRS and CDR2 YFSETQ. V was cut by 5 bases and J by 4 bases, with 10 bases left in between. The chain's CDR3 is CASSLIRYEQYF. The CDR3 nucleotides are TGCGCCAGCAGTCTCATTCGGTACGAGCAGTACTTC.

Concerning this clone: A read error may produce the germline difference seen at one junction end. Here the CDR3 DNA reads TGTGCCGTCAGTGATCCCCGGGCAGGGTTCGAGCAGTACTTC. Encoded protein: CAVSDPRAGFEQYF. The gene calls are TRBV10-3 and TRBJ2-7; tentatively, D is TRBD1 (5 bases). The CDR3 spans 14 residues. Germline V CDR1 and CDR2: ENHRY, SYGVKD.

The rearrangement links TRBV11-2 to TRBJ2-1; TRBD2 matches 11 bases. The trim removed 5 bases at V and 8 bases at J, leaving 8 bases unmatched. The CDR3 runs to 15 residues. Germline V lookup: CDR1 SGHAT, CDR2 FQNNGV. Here the CDR3 reads CASSARLAGYHEQFF. DNA for the CDR3: TGTGCCAGCAGCGCCCGACTAGCGGGATATCATGAGCAGTTCTTC. The entire variable domain, with the rest obtained from reference TRBV11-2 and TRBJ2-1, is as follows: EAGVAQSPRYKIIEKRQSVAFWCNPISGHATLYWYQQILGQGPKLLIQFQNNGVVDDSQLPKDRFSAERLKGVDSTLKIQPAKLEDSAVYLCASSARLAGYHEQFFGPGTRLTVL.

This clone was recorded only once. The chain employs TRBV9 and TRBJ2-5; 8 positions match TRBD2. The CDR3 has 15 amino acids. Germline V CDR1 and CDR2: SGDLS, YYNGEE. The V segment lost 2 bases and the J segment 5 bases; nucleotides outside the gene matches: 8. The CDR3 DNA is TGTGCCAGCAGCGTTAGCGGGATAGGAGGGGAGACCCAGTACTTC. It yields the protein CASSVSGIGGETQYF.

The table lists this clone with a few counts. The chain combines TRBV4-3 with TRBJ1-2; possibly TRBD1 for D (6 bases). V lost 0 bases and J 8 bases, leaving 13 bases between the germline ends. CDR3 size: 14 residues. Per germline, CDR1 LGHNA and CDR2 YSLEER. The DNA of the CDR3 is TGCGCCAGCAGCCAAGATGACAGGCAACGAGGCTACACCTTC. As protein: CASSQDDRQRGYTF.

This chain joins TRBV9 and TRBJ2-1; 8 positions match TRBD2. The CDR3 consists of 15 residues. The germline CDR1 and CDR2 sequences are SGDLS and YYNGEE. The junction had 10 bases not matched to a gene; V was cut back by 6 bases and J by 5 bases. The CDR3 is CASTPGGAGDNEQFF. The CDR3 DNA is TGTGCCAGCACACCCGGGGGGGCGGGGGACAATGAGCAGTTCTTC. The full variable domain, rest sourced from reference TRBV9 and TRBJ2-1, is DSGVTQTPKHLITATGQRVTLRCSPRSGDLSVYWYQQSLDQGLQFLIQYYNGEERAKGNILERFSAQQFPDLHSELNLSSLELGDSALYFCASTPGGAGDNEQFFGPGTRLTVL.

This sequence joins TRBV10-3 and TRBJ2-2; possible D gene TRBD2, 6 bases. Trimming removed 8 bases from V and 3 bases from J, with 19 bases in between. This CDR3 contains 16 residues. CDR1 is ENHRY, CDR2 SYGVKD, per germline. The CDR3, as DNA: TGTGCCATCCACGGAGGGTCAGGGCGGGACACCGGGGAGCTGTTTTTT. Protein: CAIHGGSGRDTGELFF.

This clone was counted only a few times. The rearrangement joins TRBV18 to TRBJ2-6; D gene uncertain. Trimming stripped 6 bases from V and 0 bases from J, with 15 bases between. This CDR3 is 17 amino acids long. Germline lookup yields CDR1 KGHSH and CDR2 LQKENI. CDR3 DNA: TGTGCCAGCTCCATGGCCAATACCGGCTCTGGGGCCAACGTCCTGACTTTC. Translating it yields CASSMANTGSGANVLTF.